Below are 12 T cell receptor beta chains sequenced from a single sample in a study of cytomegalovirus exposure and HLA in healthy donors. Primers: 60 Vbeta forward and 13 Jbeta reverse. Measured with immunoSEQ multiplex PCR; TCRdb has only the in-frame clones, and not every one. This table lists about 200,000 clones. Material for sequencing was PBMCs. These receptors were taken from a man younger than 45 in good health and CMV-seronegative.

The chain joins TRBV21-1 to TRBJ2-3; the listed D gene, TRBD1, was not tested against the DNA. TRBV21-1 is termed a pseudogene. This CDR3 is built from 16 residues. In DNA form, the CDR3 reads TGTGCCAGCAGCAAAGGGTCCGGACAGGGAACAGATACGCAGTATTTT. Encoded protein: CASSKGSGQGTDTQYF.

V usage is TRBV6-6 and J usage is TRBJ2-1, with 9 positions matching TRBD2. This CDR3 region has 14 residues. With V trimmed by 7 bases and J by 8 bases, 9 bases remained unmatched. Looked up from germline, CDR1 is MNHNY and CDR2 is SVGAGI (reference sequence). This CDR3 reads CASMAGGQLYEQFF. DNA of the CDR3: TGTGCCAGCATGGCGGGAGGGCAGCTGTATGAGCAGTTCTTC.

Points on this clone: Other nucleotide sequences from this sample produce the same CDR3. The chain links TRBV5-1 to TRBJ2-7, with D tentatively TRBD2 (6 bases). Germline lookup yields CDR1 SGHRS and CDR2 YFSETQ. Trimming cost V 0 bases and J 5 bases, with 12 bases left between them. The CDR3 runs to 14 residues. For the CDR3, the DNA is TGCGCCAGCAGCTTGGACAGCGGGTTCGACGAGCAGTACTTC. Its protein is CASSLDSGFDEQYF.

The chain has TRBV9 and TRBJ2-7; the D gene is possibly TRBD2 (5 bases). CDR3 length equals 14 residues. V was trimmed by 1 base and J by 5 bases, leaving 13 bases between them. Germline-derived CDR1 and CDR2 are SGDLS and YYNGEE. The CDR3 spells CASSVTLAGHEQYF. The CDR3 DNA sequence: TGTGCCAGCAGCGTAACGCTAGCTGGGCACGAGCAGTACTTC. The full variable domain, with the rest looked up from reference TRBV9 and TRBJ2-7, is DSGVTQTPKHLITATGQRVTLRCSPRSGDLSVYWYQQSLDQGLQFLIQYYNGEERAKGNILERFSAQQFPDLHSELNLSSLELGDSALYFCASSVTLAGHEQYFGPGTRLTVT.

DNA of the CDR3: TGTGCCAGCAGCGCAGGCTCGTATAACTATGGCTACACCTTC. Translating gives CASSAGSYNYGYTF. The rearrangement joins TRBV27 to TRBJ1-2, with D unresolved. Germline values: CDR1 MNHEY, CDR2 SMNVEV (reference sequence). This CDR3 has 14 residues. With 6 bases removed from V and 1 base from J, the gap between germline ends came to 12 bases.

The V call is TRBV7-2, the J call TRBJ2-1, with a possible D match to TRBD1 (6 bases). This CDR3 has 14 residues. Germline V gene sequence: CDR1 SGHTA, CDR2 FQGNSA. The V and J ends lost 3 bases and 8 bases respectively, with 14 bases between them. CDR3 sequence (DNA): TGTGCCAGCAGCTTTCAGGGACAACTGTATGAGCAGTTCTTC. It codes for CASSFQGQLYEQFF.

The chain recombines TRBV13 with TRBJ1-6, with a weak D call TRBD1 (5 bases). Germline V gene lookup returns CDR1 PRHDT and CDR2 FYEKMQ (reference sequence). The CDR3 has 15 residues. Trimming stripped 5 bases from V and 5 bases from J, with 13 bases between. As DNA, the CDR3 is TGTGCCAGCAGCCGGGGGGGGGTGGATAATTCACCCCTCCACTTT. Residues: CASSRGGVDNSPLHF.

The chain recombines TRBV10-3 with TRBJ1-1, with D possibly matching TRBD1 (6 bases). Germline CDR1 reads ENHRY; CDR2 reads SYGVKD. Trimming took 11 bases from V and 4 from J, leaving 14 bases between them. The CDR3 sequence is 12 residues long. CDR3 amino acids: CASQGRATEAFF. As DNA, the CDR3 is TGTGCCTCCCAGGGGCGGGCCACTGAAGCTTTCTTT.

This chain uses TRBV7-9 with TRBJ1-1; D is perhaps TRBD1 (6 bases). The CDR3 extends over 15 amino acids. CDR1 is SEHNR, CDR2 FQNEAQ, per germline (reference sequence). V dropped 2 bases and J dropped 0 bases, with 10 bases sitting between them. The DNA of the CDR3 is TGTGCCAGCAGCTTAAATCAGGGGATGAACACTGAAGCTTTCTTT. Its protein product is CASSLNQGMNTEAFF.

The J gene is TRBJ1-4, the V gene TRBV25-1, with D possibly TRBD1 on 5 matching bases. CDR3 length: 13 residues. V lost 8 bases to trimming and J lost 8 bases, with 15 bases between them. Germline assignment: CDR1 MGHDK and CDR2 SYGVNS. As DNA, the CDR3 is TGTGCCAGCCTTCGCAGTGGGGGGGAAAAACTGTTTTTT. This sequence encodes CASLRSGGEKLFF.

The chain joins TRBV4-2 to TRBJ2-7; weak D call: TRBD1 (6 bases). From germline, CDR1 is LGHNA and CDR2 YNFKEQ. Deletions cut 0 bases from V and 0 bases from J, with 18 bases between. This CDR3 region has 18 residues. The CDR3 bases are TGTGCCAGCAGCCAAGATCAGGGGCTCGGGACAACCTCCTACGAGCAGTACTTC. Its translation: CASSQDQGLGTTSYEQYF.

The rearrangement joins TRBV19 to TRBJ1-1; D possibly corresponds to TRBD1 (6 bases). Germline CDR1 is LNHDA and CDR2 is SQIVND (reference sequence). The CDR3 is made up of 16 amino acids. Trimming shortened V by 1 base and J by 0 bases, and 12 bases separated the two germline ends. This CDR3 reads CASSIGTGLVNTEAFF. DNA of the CDR3: TGTGCCAGTAGTATAGGAACAGGGTTGGTGAACACTGAAGCTTTCTTT.